These T cell receptor beta chains were read from a single sample in a study of T-cell reconstitution after alpha-beta-depleted transplantation in children. TCRdb fed the PCR reads into MiXCR, producing one record per CDR3 protein. The sample holds roughly 200,000 distinct CDR3 sequences, around 9.9% seen once. The starting material was PBMCs, obtained before TCRalphabeta/CD19-depleted stem cell transplant. These receptors all stem from a child under two years old with acute myeloid leukemia, due to receive a stem cell transplant. The CDR3 runs from the conserved cysteine through the conserved F or W. A D gene is named only where the DNA matches it firmly. Expanded clones get a size class; other rows say once, few or many, or leave the size out.

clone_size: NA; d_call: NA; v_call: TRBV7-6; j_call: TRBJ1-3; cdr3_aa: CASSLDWDCGNTIYF; cdr3_nt: TGTGCCAGCAGCTTAGACTGGGACTGTGGAAACACCATATATTTT
clone_size: many; d_call: TRBD2; v_call: TRBV6-2/TRBV6-3; j_call: TRBJ2-7; cdr3_aa: CASSYHRLAGVGEQYF; cdr3_nt: TGTGCCAGCAGTTACCACCGACTAGCGGGAGTAGGCGAGCAGTACTTC
clone_size: NA; d_call: TRBD1; v_call: TRBV12-3/TRBV12-4; j_call: TRBJ2-2; cdr3_aa: CASSLTGATGELFF; cdr3_nt: TGTGCCAGCAGTTTGACAGGGGCGACCGGGGAGCTGTTTTTT
clone_size: many; d_call: NA; v_call: TRBV5-1; j_call: TRBJ2-1; cdr3_aa: CASSLLANEQFF; cdr3_nt: TGCGCCAGCAGCTTGCTAGCCAATGAGCAGTTCTTC
clone_size: few; d_call: TRBD2; v_call: TRBV4-3; j_call: TRBJ2-3; cdr3_aa: CASSLHIGTSGSYTQYF; cdr3_nt: TGCGCCAGCAGCCTCCACATCGGGACTAGCGGATCATATACGCAGTATTTT
clone_size: many; d_call: NA; v_call: TRBV18; j_call: TRBJ1-4; cdr3_aa: CASSPEQGGEKLFF; cdr3_nt: TGTGCCAGCTCACCGGAACAGGGAGGTGAAAAACTGTTTTTT
clone_size: NA; d_call: NA; v_call: TRBV18; j_call: TRBJ2-7; cdr3_aa: CASSPPTPLTGLVYEQYF; cdr3_nt: TGTGCCAGCTCACCACCGACACCCTTAACAGGGTTGGTCTACGAGCAGTACTTC
clone_size: many; d_call: NA; v_call: TRBV5-1; j_call: TRBJ1-2; cdr3_aa: CASSLTGTGGYTF; cdr3_nt: TGCGCCAGCAGCTTGACAGGAACGGGTGGCTACACCTTC
clone_size: NA; d_call: NA; v_call: TRBV10-1; j_call: TRBJ1-5; cdr3_aa: CASSESQGSNQPQHF; cdr3_nt: TGCGCCAGCAGTGAGTCGCAGGGGTCCAATCAGCCCCAGCATTTT
clone_size: many; d_call: NA; v_call: TRBV20-1; j_call: TRBJ2-1; cdr3_aa: CSARAGGQLNEQFF; cdr3_nt: TGCAGTGCTAGAGCGGGGGGCCAACTCAATGAGCAGTTCTTC
clone_size: NA; d_call: TRBD2; v_call: TRBV6-1; j_call: TRBJ2-1; cdr3_aa: CASSQSLGTSGNYNEQFF; cdr3_nt: TGTGCCAGCAGCCAAAGTTTGGGGACTAGCGGGAACTACAATGAGCAGTTCTTC
clone_size: NA; d_call: TRBD1; v_call: TRBV12-3/TRBV12-4; j_call: TRBJ2-3; cdr3_aa: CASSDRGLRTDTQYF; cdr3_nt: TGTGCCAGCAGTGACAGGGGGCTTCGCACAGATACGCAGTATTTT
clone_size: many; d_call: NA; v_call: TRBV18; j_call: TRBJ2-5; cdr3_aa: CASSPLTDNQETQYF; cdr3_nt: TGTGCCAGCTCACCACTGACAGATAATCAAGAGACCCAGTACTTC
clone_size: many; d_call: TRBD1; v_call: TRBV6-5; j_call: TRBJ2-5; cdr3_aa: CASSANRVQGTGTKTQYF; cdr3_nt: TGTGCCAGCAGCGCGAACCGGGTACAAGGGACAGGGACGAAGACCCAGTACTTC
clone_size: NA; d_call: TRBD1; v_call: TRBV5-1; j_call: TRBJ1-5; cdr3_aa: CASSLIGGSVWPQHF; cdr3_nt: TGCGCCAGCAGCTTGATAGGGGGCTCCGTTTGGCCCCAGCATTTT
clone_size: many; d_call: TRBD2; v_call: TRBV5-1; j_call: TRBJ2-5; cdr3_aa: CASSLFASGGNQETQYF; cdr3_nt: TGCGCCAGCAGCTTGTTCGCTAGCGGGGGAAACCAAGAGACCCAGTACTTC
clone_size: many; d_call: NA; v_call: TRBV29-1; j_call: TRBJ1-2; cdr3_aa: CSVRHLYGYTF; cdr3_nt: TGCAGCGTTAGGCACCTCTATGGCTACACCTTC
clone_size: many; d_call: NA; v_call: TRBV6-5; j_call: TRBJ2-2; cdr3_aa: CASSYPGTRSGELFF; cdr3_nt: TGTGCCAGCAGTTATCCCGGGACTCGAAGCGGGGAGCTGTTTTTT
clone_size: NA; d_call: TRBD1; v_call: TRBV20-1; j_call: TRBJ1-5; cdr3_aa: CSAPSGQGRYNQPQHF; cdr3_nt: TGCAGTGCCCCGAGCGGACAGGGGCGATACAATCAGCCCCAGCATTTT
clone_size: NA; d_call: TRBD2; v_call: TRBV6-5; j_call: TRBJ2-1; cdr3_aa: CASSWGRAGGSYNEQFF; cdr3_nt: TGTGCCAGCAGTTGGGGAAGAGCGGGAGGGTCCTACAATGAGCAGTTCTTC
clone_size: many; d_call: TRBD2; v_call: TRBV20-1; j_call: TRBJ2-1; cdr3_aa: CSASGLWTSGRRSYNEQFF; cdr3_nt: TGCAGTGCTAGCGGGTTGTGGACTAGCGGGAGGAGGTCCTACAATGAGCAGTTCTTC
clone_size: many; d_call: NA; v_call: TRBV15; j_call: TRBJ1-5; cdr3_aa: CATSRVGLNQPQHF; cdr3_nt: TGTGCCACCAGCAGAGTAGGCCTCAATCAGCCCCAGCATTTT
clone_size: many; d_call: TRBD1; v_call: TRBV10-3; j_call: TRBJ1-2; cdr3_aa: CAISEIQGKYGYTF; cdr3_nt: TGTGCCATCAGTGAGATACAGGGGAAGTATGGCTACACCTTC
clone_size: many; d_call: NA; v_call: TRBV7-9; j_call: TRBJ2-3; cdr3_aa: CASSLVQSIGADTQYF; cdr3_nt: TGTGCCAGCAGCTTAGTCCAGTCTATCGGGGCAGATACGCAGTATTTT
clone_size: many; d_call: TRBD1; v_call: TRBV5-1; j_call: TRBJ2-1; cdr3_aa: CASSSQVNRGHNEQFF; cdr3_nt: TGCGCCAGCAGCTCTCAGGTGAACAGGGGACACAATGAGCAGTTCTTC
clone_size: many; d_call: TRBD1; v_call: TRBV2; j_call: TRBJ2-7; cdr3_aa: CASSPTGGVSYEQYF; cdr3_nt: TGTGCCAGCAGTCCGACAGGGGGCGTATCCTACGAGCAGTACTTC
clone_size: NA; d_call: NA; v_call: TRBV27; j_call: TRBJ2-5; cdr3_aa: CASSLVPQETQYF; cdr3_nt: TGTGCCAGCAGTCTAGTACCCCAAGAGACCCAGTACTTC
clone_size: many; d_call: NA; v_call: TRBV12-3/TRBV12-4; j_call: TRBJ2-3; cdr3_aa: CASSLLGSTDTQYF; cdr3_nt: TGTGCCAGCAGTTTGTTGGGAAGCACAGATACGCAGTATTTT
clone_size: few; d_call: NA; v_call: TRBV7-9; j_call: TRBJ2-5; cdr3_aa: CASSFSPGRQETQYF; cdr3_nt: TGTGCCAGCAGCTTTTCCCCAGGGCGTCAAGAGACCCAGTACTTC
clone_size: few; d_call: TRBD1; v_call: TRBV12-3/TRBV12-4; j_call: TRBJ2-7; cdr3_aa: CASSAYRGYEQYF; cdr3_nt: TGTGCCAGCAGTGCCTACAGGGGCTACGAGCAGTACTTC
clone_size: many; d_call: TRBD2; v_call: TRBV12-3/TRBV12-4; j_call: TRBJ2-2; cdr3_aa: CASSSTSGRAVGELFF; cdr3_nt: TGTGCCAGCAGTTCGACTAGCGGGAGGGCCGTCGGGGAGCTGTTTTTT
clone_size: many; d_call: TRBD2; v_call: TRBV5-4; j_call: TRBJ2-2; cdr3_aa: CASSSQRFGLAGPAGTGELFF; cdr3_nt: TGTGCCAGCAGCTCCCAAAGGTTTGGGCTAGCGGGGCCCGCGGGCACCGGGGAGCTGTTTTTT
clone_size: many; d_call: TRBD1; v_call: TRBV5-1; j_call: TRBJ1-4; cdr3_aa: CASRMQGVAEKLFF; cdr3_nt: TGCGCCAGCAGGATGCAGGGGGTAGCGGAAAAACTGTTTTTT
clone_size: many; d_call: TRBD1; v_call: TRBV3-1; j_call: TRBJ1-6; cdr3_aa: CASSNPGTVNSPLHF; cdr3_nt: TGTGCCAGCAGCAACCCCGGGACAGTTAATTCACCCCTCCACTTT
clone_size: few; d_call: NA; v_call: TRBV19; j_call: TRBJ1-3; cdr3_aa: CASSAGTSGNTIYF; cdr3_nt: TGTGCCAGTAGTGCCGGGACCTCTGGAAACACCATATATTTT
clone_size: many; d_call: NA; v_call: TRBV28; j_call: TRBJ1-6; cdr3_aa: CASSFGLQGRAALHF; cdr3_nt: TGTGCCAGCAGTTTTGGTCTCCAGGGAAGGGCGGCCCTCCACTTT
clone_size: many; d_call: TRBD1; v_call: TRBV27; j_call: TRBJ2-7; cdr3_aa: CASSFRGSLYEQYF; cdr3_nt: TGTGCCAGCAGTTTCAGGGGGAGTCTCTACGAGCAGTACTTC
clone_size: many; d_call: NA; v_call: TRBV18; j_call: TRBJ2-3; cdr3_aa: CASSPDRTDTQYF; cdr3_nt: TGTGCCAGCTCACCTGACAGGACAGATACGCAGTATTTT
clone_size: many; d_call: NA; v_call: TRBV18; j_call: TRBJ2-7; cdr3_aa: CASSPNSKDYEQYF; cdr3_nt: TGTGCCAGCTCACCCAACAGCAAGGACTACGAGCAGTACTTC
clone_size: many; d_call: TRBD2; v_call: TRBV20-1; j_call: TRBJ2-1; cdr3_aa: CSAREGFASGFDEQFF; cdr3_nt: TGCAGTGCTAGAGAAGGTTTCGCTAGCGGGTTCGATGAGCAGTTCTTC
clone_size: many; d_call: NA; v_call: TRBV7-2; j_call: TRBJ2-2; cdr3_aa: CASSLGGPGSGELFF; cdr3_nt: TGTGCCAGCAGCTTAGGAGGTCCGGGTAGCGGGGAGCTGTTTTTT
clone_size: many; d_call: NA; v_call: TRBV27; j_call: TRBJ1-2; cdr3_aa: CASTHGPRHGYTF; cdr3_nt: TGTGCCAGCACCCATGGACCCCGGCATGGCTACACCTTC
clone_size: many; d_call: NA; v_call: TRBV7-7; j_call: TRBJ2-2; cdr3_aa: CASSLTRETGELFF; cdr3_nt: TGTGCCAGCAGCTTAACTAGGGAAACCGGGGAGCTGTTTTTT
clone_size: many; d_call: NA; v_call: TRBV4-2; j_call: TRBJ1-1; cdr3_aa: CASSHPGDGYEAFF; cdr3_nt: TGTGCCAGCAGCCATCCAGGGGATGGTTATGAAGCTTTCTTT
clone_size: NA; d_call: NA; v_call: TRBV11-2; j_call: TRBJ1-2; cdr3_aa: CASSFENYGYTF; cdr3_nt: TGTGCCAGCAGCTTCGAGAACTATGGCTACACCTTC
clone_size: many; d_call: NA; v_call: TRBV9; j_call: TRBJ2-7; cdr3_aa: CASSSGKTGEQYF; cdr3_nt: TGTGCCAGCAGCTCCGGGAAGACTGGGGAGCAGTACTTC
clone_size: few; d_call: NA; v_call: TRBV5-5; j_call: TRBJ2-3; cdr3_aa: CASSFKARGSTDTQYF; cdr3_nt: TGTGCCAGCAGCTTTAAAGCGCGCGGAAGCACAGATACGCAGTATTTT
clone_size: many; d_call: NA; v_call: TRBV4-3; j_call: TRBJ2-5; cdr3_aa: CASSQGYQETQYF; cdr3_nt: TGCGCCAGCAGCCAAGGGTACCAAGAGACCCAGTACTTC
clone_size: many; d_call: NA; v_call: TRBV3-1; j_call: TRBJ2-3; cdr3_aa: CASTRGLFVTDTQYF; cdr3_nt: TGTGCCAGCACGAGGGGTCTATTCGTCACAGATACGCAGTATTTT
clone_size: many; d_call: NA; v_call: TRBV20-1; j_call: TRBJ2-1; cdr3_aa: CSAVSTGEGEQFF; cdr3_nt: TGCAGTGCTGTCTCGACAGGAGAGGGTGAGCAGTTCTTC
clone_size: many; d_call: NA; v_call: TRBV12-3/TRBV12-4; j_call: TRBJ1-3; cdr3_aa: CASSLGLYRNTIYF; cdr3_nt: TGTGCCAGCAGTTTAGGTCTTTATAGAAACACCATATATTTT
clone_size: many; d_call: TRBD1; v_call: TRBV29-1; j_call: TRBJ1-2; cdr3_aa: CSVARGAFDGYTF; cdr3_nt: TGCAGCGTTGCCAGGGGGGCTTTTGATGGCTACACCTTC
clone_size: many; d_call: TRBD2; v_call: TRBV29-1; j_call: TRBJ2-2; cdr3_aa: CSVETLTSGTVNGELFF; cdr3_nt: TGCAGCGTCGAAACCCTGACTAGCGGGACGGTTAACGGGGAGCTGTTTTTT
clone_size: many; d_call: TRBD2; v_call: TRBV20-1; j_call: TRBJ2-7; cdr3_aa: CSAKGLAGSYEQYF; cdr3_nt: TGCAGTGCTAAGGGACTAGCGGGATCCTACGAGCAGTACTTC